The source of this T cell receptor (beta chain) is a study of blood T cell repertoires in COVID-19. The wider study: Spain, Italy and the United States supplied samples that represented acute and convalescent COVID-19. The cDNA or gDNA used as material had been derived from T cells, B-cell-depleted T cells, or PBMCs.

Authors' analysis steps: Scientists estimated how many nucleated cells there were by amplifying reference gene primers. Libraries were prepared by immunoSEQ multiplex PCR; TCRdb keeps only in-frame clonotypes and omits some of them. That table gives V, J and clone size, and the DNA gave D and trimming. The profile shows approximately 68,000 clones, around 76% of them singletons. The germline V gene encodes CDR1 SGHRS and CDR2 YFSETQ. This CDR3 contains 13 residues. Trimming cost V 3 bases and J 8 bases; bases outside gene matches: 5. The sequenced material came from peripheral blood. The clonotype originates from a human donor in a cohort sampled during active COVID-19. This chain joins TRBV5-1 and TRBJ1-1, with 9 bases that match TRBD1. CDR3 sequence (DNA): TGCGCCAGCAGCTCGACAGGGGGATTAGAAGCTTTCTTT. Protein product: CASSSTGGLEAFF.